These T cell receptor beta chains were read from a single sample in a study of cytomegalovirus exposure and HLA in healthy donors. Sequencing was performed with immunoSEQ multiplex PCR; in TCRdb, only in-frame clones are kept and a portion is missing. The data hold approximately 140,000 clones, with 60% to 85% observed a single time. Sequencing was done on a sample of PBMCs. The source is a middle-aged man in good health and CMV-seropositive. Each CDR3 is given with its conserved first and last residue. The D gene is left open where the match is weak. Clone size is not always given. Where it is, it says once, few, many or a class for expanded clones.

>TRBV19|NA|TRBJ2-5|NA
CASSIELSIKRTQYF
TGTGCCAGTAGTATAGAGCTGAGTATCAAGAGGACCCAGTACTTC
>TRBV15|TRBD2|TRBJ2-7|NA
CATSNKAGGLGEQYF
TGTGCCACCAGCAACAAAGCGGGAGGTTTAGGCGAGCAGTACTTC
>TRBV2|NA|TRBJ1-5|NA
CASRTTPSWDQPQHF
TGTGCCAGCAGAACGACTCCAAGTTGGGATCAGCCCCAGCATTTT
>TRBV6-4|NA|TRBJ1-1|NA
CARVVSGAPNTEAFF
TGTGCCAGGGTTGTCAGTGGGGCTCCGAACACTGAAGCTTTCTTT
>TRBV15|NA|TRBJ2-1|NA
CATSREGTINNEQFF
TGTGCCACCAGCAGAGAAGGGACAATTAACAATGAGCAGTTCTTC
>TRBV6-4|NA|TRBJ1-2|NA
CASSESGTSYGYTF
TGTGCCAGCAGTGAATCCGGGACATCTTATGGCTACACCTTC
>TRBV7-9|TRBD1|TRBJ1-1|few
CASSPWVPGGTEAFF
TGTGCCAGCAGCCCCTGGGTCCCAGGGGGCACTGAAGCTTTCTTT
>TRBV9|NA|TRBJ2-1|NA
CASTVGTNHNEQFF
TGTGCCAGCACCGTCGGGACAAATCACAATGAGCAGTTCTTC
>TRBV10-3|TRBD2|TRBJ2-3|NA
CAIQAGGGAGVADTQYF
TGTGCCATCCAGGCGGGGGGGGGTGCGGGAGTGGCGGATACGCAGTATTTT
>TRBV28|TRBD1|TRBJ1-2|NA
CASRTGLGYTF
TGTGCCAGCAGGACAGGGCTAGGCTACACCTTC
>TRBV5-1|TRBD2|TRBJ2-5|NA
CASSAYSGTQETQYF
TGCGCCAGCAGCGCTTATAGCGGGACGCAAGAGACCCAGTACTTC
>TRBV4-1|TRBD2|TRBJ2-1|NA
CASSQVPLRGGGDNEQFF
TGCGCCAGCAGCCAAGTCCCCCTACGGGGGGGAGGGGACAATGAGCAGTTCTTC
>TRBV9|TRBD2|TRBJ2-1|few
CASSVATTSAEFF
TGTGCCAGCAGCGTAGCTACGACTAGCGCCGAGTTCTTC
>TRBV4-2|NA|TRBJ1-2|NA
CASSQDSGYGYTF
TGTGCCAGCAGCCAGGACAGCGGCTATGGCTACACCTTC
>TRBV5-1|NA|TRBJ2-5|once
CASSLPDGLETQYF
TGCGCCAGCAGCTTGCCCGATGGGCTAGAGACCCAGTACTTC
>TRBV29-1|TRBD1|TRBJ1-1|NA
CSVGGQGATEAFF
TGCAGCGTTGGCGGACAGGGGGCCACTGAAGCTTTCTTT
>TRBV7-8|TRBD2|TRBJ2-1|once
CASSFRRLAGGSSYNEQFF
TGTGCCAGCAGCTTTCGAAGACTAGCGGGGGGGAGCTCCTACAATGAGCAGTTCTTC